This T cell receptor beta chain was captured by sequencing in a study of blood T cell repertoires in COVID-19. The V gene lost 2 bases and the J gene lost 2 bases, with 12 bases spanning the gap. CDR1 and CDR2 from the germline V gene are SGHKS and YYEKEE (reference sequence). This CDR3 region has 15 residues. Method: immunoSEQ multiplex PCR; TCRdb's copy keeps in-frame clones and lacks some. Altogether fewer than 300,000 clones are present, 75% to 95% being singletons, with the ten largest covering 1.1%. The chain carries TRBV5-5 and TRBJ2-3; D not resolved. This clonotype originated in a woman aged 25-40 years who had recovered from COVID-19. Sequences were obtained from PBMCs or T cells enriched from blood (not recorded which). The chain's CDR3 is CASSLFGFTTDTQYF. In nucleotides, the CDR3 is TGTGCCAGCAGCTTATTCGGGTTCACCACAGATACGCAGTATTTT.